The sequence of this T cell receptor beta chain was determined in a study of chemoradiotherapy in HPV16-positive cancers. Study background: Candidate HPV-specific clones and shared TCR motifs came from two HPV16-positive patients. Study-level findings and limits: Candidate HPV-specific clones and E7-related TCR motifs grew in tumor during treatment.

Of note for this clone: Its antigen is as yet unknown.

The length of the CDR3 is 13 residues. V was clipped by 4 bases and J by 8 bases; unmatched bases: 8. TCRdb's table, derived via immunoSEQ multiplex PCR, lists solely in-frame clones and lacks some. This table holds about 17,000 clones, more than 85% found once. Sequencing was performed on blood, taken from a patient who underwent chemoradiotherapy. This clonotype originated in a human donor with HPV-associated anogenital cancer. The chain carries TRBV5-3 and TRBJ1-2, with TRBD1 matching over 7 bases. TRBV5-3 is sorted into the ORF group, with uncertain function. The CDR3 DNA sequence: TGTGCCAGAAGCCAAACGGTAGGGGGCGGCTACACCTTC. Its protein is CARSQTVGGGYTF.